These 18 T cell receptor beta chains were all obtained from the same sample, sequenced in a study of T cell responses to AZD1222 COVID-19 vaccine. Sequencing used immunoSEQ multiplex PCR; TCRdb keeps in-frame clones, though not all of them. The sample records 100,000 or so clones, about 90% being singletons. The sequencing here drew on peripheral blood, taken 28 days after the second AZD1222 dose. The receptors originated from an adult who received the AZD1222 COVID-19 vaccine.

The gene calls are TRBV5-1 and TRBJ1-2, with no clear D. This CDR3 region has 12 residues. V lost 0 bases and J 6 bases, leaving 6 bases between the germline ends. Germline V gene lookup returns CDR1 SGHRS and CDR2 YFSETQ. The CDR3 coding sequence is TGCGCCAGCAGCTTGGAGGTAGATGGCTACACCTTC. Translating gives CASSLEVDGYTF.

This clone has only a few counts. The chain employs TRBV4-1 and TRBJ2-7, with D maybe TRBD1 (5 bases). V was trimmed by 1 base and J by 3 bases, leaving 13 bases between them. The CDR3 consists of 15 residues. The germline V gene encodes CDR1 MGHRA and CDR2 YSYEKL. The CDR3 is CASSQVFRADYEQYF. The DNA of the CDR3 is TGCGCCAGCAGCCAAGTTTTCAGGGCAGACTACGAGCAGTACTTC.

This CDR3 is CASSTRAGADYEQYF. Here the CDR3 DNA reads TGTGCCAGCAGCACCCGGGCAGGGGCCGACTACGAGCAGTACTTC. The gene calls are TRBV6-2 or TRBV6-3 and TRBJ2-7; D might be TRBD1 (6 bases). CDR1 and CDR2 from the germline V gene are MNHEY and SVGEGT. The CDR3 length is 15 residues. Trimming took 6 bases from V and 3 from J, leaving 18 bases between them.

This clone was found once. The genes are TRBV28 and TRBJ1-3; the match to TRBD1 covers 8 bases. This CDR3 has 14 residues. J gave up 3 bases and V 10 bases, and 8 bases lay outside the gene matches. Germline V gene sequence: CDR1 MDHEN, CDR2 SYDVKM. The CDR3 bases are TGTGCCACGGACCAGGGGGCGGATGGAAACACCATATATTTT. It translates to CATDQGADGNTIYF.

The rearrangement links TRBV19 to TRBJ1-4; D gene uncertain. Trimming removed 6 bases from V and 0 bases from J, with 11 bases in between. CDR1 is LNHDA and CDR2 is SQIVND in the germline V gene (reference sequence). This CDR3 is built from 15 residues. The DNA for the CDR3 is TGTGCCAGTAGCCACGGGTCACCAACTAATGAAAAACTGTTTTTT. It translates to CASSHGSPTNEKLFF.

The chain combines TRBV7-6 with TRBJ2-5; TRBD2 aligns across 8 bases. The germline gives CDR1 SGHVS, CDR2 FNYEAQ. This CDR3 comprises 18 residues. Trimming removed 1 base from V and 1 base from J; junction bases left unmatched: 11. This chain's CDR3 is CASSLDPGGALSQETQYF. In nucleotides, the CDR3 is TGTGCCAGCAGCTTAGATCCCGGGGGGGCTTTAAGCCAAGAGACCCAGTACTTC.

This clone came up a few times. The rearrangement uses TRBV28 and TRBJ1-2; 8 nucleotides agree with TRBD1. Germline V gene sequence: CDR1 MDHEN, CDR2 SYDVKM. Trimming removed 5 bases from V and 4 bases from J; junction bases left unmatched: 9. The CDR3 length is 15 residues. The CDR3 region has the DNA TGTGCCAGCAGTGACGGGACAGGCGGTGGCTATGGCTACACCTTC. Protein sequence: CASSDGTGGGYGYTF.

The table lists this clone with a count of one. The V gene is TRBV6-5, the J gene TRBJ2-2; D is unclear. This CDR3 has 15 amino acids. The germline V gene has CDR1 MNHEY and CDR2 SVGAGI. Trimming cost V 5 bases and J 0 bases, with 10 bases left between them. This CDR3 is CASSQDAANTGELFF. The CDR3 DNA follows: TGTGCCAGCAGTCAGGACGCAGCGAACACCGGGGAGCTGTTTTTT.

V usage is TRBV5-1 and J usage is TRBJ2-7, with TRBD1 matching 8 bases. The CDR3 extends over 15 amino acids. Germline lookup yields CDR1 SGHRS and CDR2 YFSETQ. Trimming at V came to 0 bases and at J to 6 bases, leaving 8 bases not matched to a gene. CDR3 protein: CASSLARTGNGEQYF. CDR3 sequence (DNA): TGCGCCAGCAGCTTGGCCCGGACAGGGAATGGCGAGCAGTACTTC.

The V and J genes are TRBV5-1 and TRBJ2-7; D uncertain. This CDR3 has 14 amino acids. V was cut by 0 bases and J by 3 bases, with 10 bases left in between. From germline, CDR1 is SGHRS and CDR2 YFSETQ. CDR3 sequence (DNA): TGCGCCAGCAGCTTGGGAGGCCAAGTCTACGAGCAGTACTTC. Translating gives CASSLGGQVYEQYF. Full variable domain (missing parts from reference TRBV5-1 and TRBJ2-7): KAGVTQTPRYLIKTRGQQVTLSCSPISGHRSVSWYQQTPGQGLQFLFEYFSETQRNKGNFPGRFSGRQFSNSRSEMNVSTLELGDSALYLCASSLGGQVYEQYFGPGTRLTVT.

CDR3 nucleotide sequence: TGTGCCAGCAGGGATGCCGGGACAGGGGGTTTAGAGACCCAGTACTTC. Its protein is CASRDAGTGGLETQYF. The J gene is TRBJ2-5, the V gene TRBV28; 11 nucleotides line up with TRBD1. The ends lost 6 bases at V and 4 bases at J; junction bases unmatched: 10. Germline assignment: CDR1 MDHEN and CDR2 SYDVKM. The CDR3 totals 16 residues.

This clone was seen only once. The genes are TRBV29-1 and TRBJ1-2; D perhaps matches TRBD1 (5 bases). The CDR3 is 11 residues long. CDR1 and CDR2 (germline): SQVTM, ANQGSEA. Trimming cost V 5 bases and J 6 bases, with 10 bases left between them. This CDR3 is CSVNGGHGYTF. CDR3 sequence (DNA): TGCAGCGTTAACGGGGGACATGGCTACACCTTC.

This clone came up once. The genes are TRBV28 and TRBJ1-4; 7 bases agree with TRBD1. CDR1 and CDR2 from the germline V gene are MDHEN and SYDVKM. V shed 3 bases and J 5 bases; nucleotides not matched to a gene: 6. The length of the CDR3 is 15 residues. CDR3 sequence: CASSFLQGGNEKLFF. As DNA, the CDR3 is TGTGCCAGCAGTTTCCTACAAGGGGGCAATGAAAAACTGTTTTTT.

For the CDR3, the DNA is TGCGCCAGCAGCACCTCCCTAAATGAGCAGTTCTTC. Translation: CASSTSLNEQFF. This chain uses TRBV5-1 with TRBJ2-1, with D unresolved. Between the trimmed V and J ends, which lost 4 bases and 7 bases, there was a span of 9 bases. Germline V CDR1 and CDR2: SGHRS, YFSETQ. This CDR3 is built from 12 residues.

V and J are TRBV13 and TRBJ2-3; no reliable D call. The V and J ends lost 5 bases and 2 bases respectively, with 5 bases between them. Germline V gene data show CDR1 as PRHDT and CDR2 as FYEKMQ (reference sequence). This CDR3 comprises 12 residues. The CDR3: CASSGDTDTQYF. As DNA, the CDR3 is TGTGCCAGCAGCGGGGACACAGATACGCAGTATTTT. Full variable domain (remainder filled in from reference TRBV13 and TRBJ2-3): AAGVIQSPRHLIKEKRETATLKCYPIPRHDTVYWYQQGPGQDPQFLISFYEKMQSDKGSIPDRFSAQQFSDYHSELNMSSLELGDSALYFCASSGDTDTQYFGPGTRLTVL.

The CDR3 sequence: CASSYSRGGTQYF. CDR3 DNA: TGTGCCAGCAGTTACAGCAGAGGGGGTACGCAGTATTTT. The V and J genes are TRBV6-2 or TRBV6-3 and TRBJ2-3; D might be TRBD1 (6 bases). The germline V gene encodes CDR1 MNHEY and CDR2 SVGEGT. This CDR3 region has 13 residues. Trimming took off 2 bases at V and 8 bases at J, with 11 bases between the two ends.

This chain connects TRBV5-1 to TRBJ2-7; D is possibly TRBD1 or TRBD2 (6 bases each). CDR3 length: 13 residues. Trimming cost V 5 bases and J 7 bases, with 16 bases left between them. Germline V gene lookup returns CDR1 SGHRS and CDR2 YFSETQ. The chain's CDR3 is CASRQTGAGEQYF. CDR3 nucleotides: TGCGCCAGCAGGCAGACGGGGGCGGGAGAGCAGTACTTC.

The chain employs TRBV9 and TRBJ1-1; 12 bases line up with TRBD1. The V gene end was trimmed by 2 bases and the J gene end by 4 bases; junction bases not matched to a gene: 3. From germline, CDR1 is SGDLS and CDR2 YYNGEE. The CDR3 covers 15 residues. The CDR3 loop reads CASSVRDRGLTEAFF. DNA for the CDR3: TGTGCCAGCAGCGTCCGGGACAGGGGGCTCACTGAAGCTTTCTTT. Looking up the rest from reference TRBV9 and TRBJ1-1 gives the full variable domain: DSGVTQTPKHLITATGQRVTLRCSPRSGDLSVYWYQQSLDQGLQFLIQYYNGEERAKGNILERFSAQQFPDLHSELNLSSLELGDSALYFCASSVRDRGLTEAFFGQGTRLTVV.